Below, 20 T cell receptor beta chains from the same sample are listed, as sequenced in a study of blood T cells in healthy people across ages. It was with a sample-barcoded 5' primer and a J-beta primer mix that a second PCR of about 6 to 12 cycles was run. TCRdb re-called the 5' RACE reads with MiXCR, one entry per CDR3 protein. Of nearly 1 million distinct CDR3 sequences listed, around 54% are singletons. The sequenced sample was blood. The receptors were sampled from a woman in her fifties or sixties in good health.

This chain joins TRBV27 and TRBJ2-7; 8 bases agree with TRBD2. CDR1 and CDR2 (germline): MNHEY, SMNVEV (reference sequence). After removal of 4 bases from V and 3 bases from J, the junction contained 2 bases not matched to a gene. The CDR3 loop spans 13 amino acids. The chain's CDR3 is CASSYGGGYEQYF. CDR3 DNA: TGTGCCAGCAGTTACGGGGGGGGCTACGAGCAGTACTTC.

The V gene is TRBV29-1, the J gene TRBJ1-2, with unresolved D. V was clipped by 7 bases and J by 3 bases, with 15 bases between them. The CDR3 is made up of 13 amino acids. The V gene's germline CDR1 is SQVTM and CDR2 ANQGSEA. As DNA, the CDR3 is TGCAGCGACCAGCGCGGGGATCACTATGGCTACACCTTC. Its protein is CSDQRGDHYGYTF.

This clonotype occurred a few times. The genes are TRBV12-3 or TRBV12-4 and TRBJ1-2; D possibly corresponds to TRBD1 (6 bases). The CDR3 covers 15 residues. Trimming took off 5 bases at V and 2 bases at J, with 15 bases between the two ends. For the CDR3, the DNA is TGTGCCAGCAGTCCTGTCGGGGGGCTAAACTATGGCTACACCTTC. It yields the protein CASSPVGGLNYGYTF.

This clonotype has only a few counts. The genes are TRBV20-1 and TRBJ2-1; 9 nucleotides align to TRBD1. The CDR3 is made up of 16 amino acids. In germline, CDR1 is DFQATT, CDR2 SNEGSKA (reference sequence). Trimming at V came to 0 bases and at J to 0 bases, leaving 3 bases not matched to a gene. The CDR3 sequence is CSARDPQGASYNEQFF. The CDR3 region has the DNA TGCAGTGCTAGAGATCCACAGGGGGCCTCCTACAATGAGCAGTTCTTC.

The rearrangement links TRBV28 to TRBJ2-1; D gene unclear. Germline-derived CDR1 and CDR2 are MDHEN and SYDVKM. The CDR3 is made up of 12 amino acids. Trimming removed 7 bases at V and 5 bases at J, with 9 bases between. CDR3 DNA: TGTGCCAGCAAGAACGGTCACAATGAGCAGTTCTTC. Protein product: CASKNGHNEQFF.

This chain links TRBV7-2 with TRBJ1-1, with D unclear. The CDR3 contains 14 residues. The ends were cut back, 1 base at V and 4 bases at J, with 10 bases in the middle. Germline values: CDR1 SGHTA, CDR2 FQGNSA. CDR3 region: CASSLEQLSTEAFF. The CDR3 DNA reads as TGTGCCAGCAGCTTAGAACAGTTGAGCACTGAAGCTTTCTTT. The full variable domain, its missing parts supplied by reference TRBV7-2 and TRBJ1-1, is GAGVSQSPSNKVTEKGKDVELRCDPISGHTALYWYRQSLGQGLEFLIYFQGNSAPDKSGLPSDRFSAERTGGSVSTLTIQRTQQEDSAVYLCASSLEQLSTEAFFGQGTRLTVV.

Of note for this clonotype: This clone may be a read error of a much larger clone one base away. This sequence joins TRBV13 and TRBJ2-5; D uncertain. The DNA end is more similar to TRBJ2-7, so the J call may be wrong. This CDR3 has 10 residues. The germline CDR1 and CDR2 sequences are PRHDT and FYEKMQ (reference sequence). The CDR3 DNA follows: TGTGCCAGCAACGGATACGAGCAGTACTTC. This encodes CASNGYEQYF.

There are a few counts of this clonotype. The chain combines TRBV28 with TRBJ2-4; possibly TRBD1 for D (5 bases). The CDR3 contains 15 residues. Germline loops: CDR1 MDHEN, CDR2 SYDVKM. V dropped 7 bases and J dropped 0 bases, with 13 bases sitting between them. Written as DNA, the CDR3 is TGTGCCAGCAATGGGGCAGACTTAGCCAAAAACATTCAGTACTTC. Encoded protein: CASNGADLAKNIQYF.

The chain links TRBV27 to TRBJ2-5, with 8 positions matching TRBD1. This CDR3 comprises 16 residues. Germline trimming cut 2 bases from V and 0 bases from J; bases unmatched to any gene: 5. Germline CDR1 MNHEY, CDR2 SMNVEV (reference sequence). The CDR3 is CASSLSPTGDQETQYF. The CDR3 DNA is TGTGCCAGCAGTTTAAGTCCGACAGGGGACCAAGAGACCCAGTACTTC.

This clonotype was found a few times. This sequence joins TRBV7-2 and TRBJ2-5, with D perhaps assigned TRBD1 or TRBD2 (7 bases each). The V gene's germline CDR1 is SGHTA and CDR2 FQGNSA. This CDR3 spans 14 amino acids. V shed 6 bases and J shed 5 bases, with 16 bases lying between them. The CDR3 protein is CASSYPRGGETQYF. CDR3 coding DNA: TGTGCCAGCAGTTATCCCAGGGGGGGGGAGACCCAGTACTTC.

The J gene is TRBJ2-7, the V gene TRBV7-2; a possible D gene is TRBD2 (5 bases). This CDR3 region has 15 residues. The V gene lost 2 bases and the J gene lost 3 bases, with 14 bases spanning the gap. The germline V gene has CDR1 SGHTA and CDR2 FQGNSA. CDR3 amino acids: CASSLLEGIGYEQYF. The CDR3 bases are TGTGCCAGCAGCTTACTCGAGGGTATAGGCTACGAGCAGTACTTC.

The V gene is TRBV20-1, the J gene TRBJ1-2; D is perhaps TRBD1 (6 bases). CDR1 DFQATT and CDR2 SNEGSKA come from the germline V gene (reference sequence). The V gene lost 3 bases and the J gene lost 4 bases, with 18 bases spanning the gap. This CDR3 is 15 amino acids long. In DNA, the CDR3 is TGCAGTGCTAGGGGTCTGTTACAGGGCAGCTATGGCTACACCTTC. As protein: CSARGLLQGSYGYTF.

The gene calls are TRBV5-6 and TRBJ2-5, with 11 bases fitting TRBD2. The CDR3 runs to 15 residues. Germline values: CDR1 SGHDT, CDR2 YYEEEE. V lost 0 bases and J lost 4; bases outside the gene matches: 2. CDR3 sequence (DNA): TGTGCCAGCAGCTTGGAGACTAGCGGGATAGAGACCCAGTACTTC. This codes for CASSLETSGIETQYF.

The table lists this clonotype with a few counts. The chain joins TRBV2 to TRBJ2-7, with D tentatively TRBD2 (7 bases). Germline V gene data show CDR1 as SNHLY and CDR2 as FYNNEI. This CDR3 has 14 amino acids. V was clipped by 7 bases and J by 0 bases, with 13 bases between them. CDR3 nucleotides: TGTGCCAGCAACATGGGAGGGGGCTCCTACGAGCAGTACTTC. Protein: CASNMGGGSYEQYF.

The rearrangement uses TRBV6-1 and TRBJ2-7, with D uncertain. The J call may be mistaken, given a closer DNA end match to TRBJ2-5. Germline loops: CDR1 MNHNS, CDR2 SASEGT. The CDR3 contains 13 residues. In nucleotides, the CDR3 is TGTGCCAGCAGTGACTCTCCGTGGGAGACCCAGTACTTC. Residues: CASSDSPWETQYF.

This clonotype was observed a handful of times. The CDR3 nucleotides are TGCGCCAGCAAACCTACTAGCGGGAGCTCCTACAATGAGCAGTTCTTC. Translated: CASKPTSGSSYNEQFF. The chain couples TRBV5-1 to TRBJ2-1, with TRBD2 matching over 11 bases. The CDR3 spans 16 residues. J lost 0 bases, V lost 6 bases, and 5 bases had no gene match. Germline V gene lookup returns CDR1 SGHRS and CDR2 YFSETQ. The entire variable domain, with the rest obtained from reference TRBV5-1 and TRBJ2-1, is as follows: KAGVTQTPRYLIKTRGQQVTLSCSPISGHRSVSWYQQTPGQGLQFLFEYFSETQRNKGNFPGRFSGRQFSNSRSEMNVSTLELGDSALYLCASKPTSGSSYNEQFFGPGTRLTVL.

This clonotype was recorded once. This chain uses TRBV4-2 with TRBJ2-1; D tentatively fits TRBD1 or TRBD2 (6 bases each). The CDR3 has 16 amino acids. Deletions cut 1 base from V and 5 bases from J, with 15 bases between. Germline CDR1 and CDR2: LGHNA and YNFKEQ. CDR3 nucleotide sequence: TGTGCCAGCAGCCAAGTCCCCATCGGGGGCGACAATGAGCAGTTCTTC. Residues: CASSQVPIGGDNEQFF.

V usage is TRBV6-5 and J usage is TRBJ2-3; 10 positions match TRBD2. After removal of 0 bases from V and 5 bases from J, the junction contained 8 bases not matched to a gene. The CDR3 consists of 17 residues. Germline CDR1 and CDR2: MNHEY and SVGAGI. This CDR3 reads CASSYSFLAGVGDTQYF. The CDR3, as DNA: TGTGCCAGCAGTTACTCTTTCCTAGCGGGAGTCGGAGATACGCAGTATTTT.

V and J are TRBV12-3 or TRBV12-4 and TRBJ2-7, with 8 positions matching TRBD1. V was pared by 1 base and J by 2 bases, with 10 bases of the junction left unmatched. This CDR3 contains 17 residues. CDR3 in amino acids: CASSLVRGRGLAYEQYF. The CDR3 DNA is TGTGCCAGCAGTTTAGTTAGGGGCAGGGGGCTTGCCTACGAGCAGTACTTC.

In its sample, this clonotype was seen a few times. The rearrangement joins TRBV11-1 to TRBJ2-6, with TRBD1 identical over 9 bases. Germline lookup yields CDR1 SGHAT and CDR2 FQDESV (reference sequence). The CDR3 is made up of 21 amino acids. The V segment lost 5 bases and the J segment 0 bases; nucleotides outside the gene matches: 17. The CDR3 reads CASSRTLLTGTGSSGANVLTF. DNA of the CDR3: TGTGCCAGCAGCCGCACCCTATTAACCGGGACAGGGTCCTCTGGGGCCAACGTCCTGACTTTC.